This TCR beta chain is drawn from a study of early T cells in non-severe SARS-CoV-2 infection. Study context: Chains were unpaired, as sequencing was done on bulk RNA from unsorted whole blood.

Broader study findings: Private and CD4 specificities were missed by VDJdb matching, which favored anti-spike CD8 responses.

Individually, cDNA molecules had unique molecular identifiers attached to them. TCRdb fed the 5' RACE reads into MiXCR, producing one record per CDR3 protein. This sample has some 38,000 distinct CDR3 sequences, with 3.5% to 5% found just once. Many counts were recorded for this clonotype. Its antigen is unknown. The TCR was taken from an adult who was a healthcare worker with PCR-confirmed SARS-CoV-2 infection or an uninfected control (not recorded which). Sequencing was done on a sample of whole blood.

The CDR3 coding sequence is TGTGCCAGCCGACGGGGGGGAAACTATGGCTACACCTTC. It is translated as CASRRGGNYGYTF. The chain links TRBV27 to TRBJ1-2, with TRBD1 as a possible D gene (5 bases). Germline CDR1 and CDR2: MNHEY and SMNVEV (reference sequence). The CDR3 runs 13 residues. Trimming stripped 8 bases from V and 2 bases from J, with 12 bases between.